These 6 T cell receptor beta chains originate from one sample sequenced in a study of long-term antiretroviral therapy in people with HIV. The authors ran the immunoSEQ assay, v3.0, at survey level. TCRdb's copy holds only in-frame clones and misses some; the assay was immunoSEQ multiplex PCR. The sample contains about 24,000 clones, 81% of which appear only once. Sequences were derived from unsorted PBMCs, sampled at the start of antiretroviral therapy, before treatment. These receptors all come from a woman aged 18-29 years with HIV.

This chain links TRBV7-8 with TRBJ1-1, with 8 nucleotides matching TRBD1. The CDR3 has 13 residues. Per germline, CDR1 SGHVS and CDR2 FQNEAQ. The V segment lost 1 base and the J segment 7 bases; nucleotides outside the gene matches: 2. CDR3: CASSLEQGDEAFF. The CDR3 DNA follows: TGTGCCAGCAGCTTAGAACAGGGGGATGAAGCTTTCTTT.

This clone was detected only a few times. J is TRBJ2-7 and V is TRBV7-2; no clear D. V was clipped by 4 bases and J by 4 bases, with 11 bases between them. The CDR3 has 13 residues. Per the germline V gene, CDR1 is SGHTA and CDR2 is FQGNSA. CDR3 nucleotide sequence: TGTGCCAGCAGCTGGATCTTGGAGTACGAGCAGTACTTC. This gives the protein CASSWILEYEQYF.

V and J are TRBV9 and TRBJ2-7, with D perhaps matching TRBD2 (5 bases). There are 17 residues in the CDR3. From germline, CDR1 is SGDLS and CDR2 YYNGEE. V lost 0 bases and J lost 0, with 16 bases in between. CDR3 protein: CASSVAQVATSSYEQYF. The CDR3 DNA is TGTGCCAGCAGCGTAGCTCAAGTAGCGACCAGCTCCTACGAGCAGTACTTC.

The chain carries TRBV18 and TRBJ2-3, with 8 nucleotides matching TRBD2. The CDR3 consists of 19 residues. Germline V lookup: CDR1 KGHSH, CDR2 LQKENI. The V segment lost 4 bases and the J segment 0 bases; nucleotides outside the gene matches: 15. The CDR3 here is CASSRKNSGEKTSTDTQYF. Written as DNA, the CDR3 is TGTGCCAGCTCACGAAAGAATAGCGGGGAGAAGACTAGCACAGATACGCAGTATTTT.

The rearrangement links TRBV28 to TRBJ2-7, with 9 bases fitting TRBD1. Trimming at V came to 2 bases and at J to 5 bases, leaving 7 bases not matched to a gene. This CDR3 spans 15 amino acids. In germline, CDR1 is MDHEN, CDR2 SYDVKM. The CDR3 is CASSLRGTGLDEQYF. In DNA, the CDR3 is TGTGCCAGCAGTTTACGCGGGACAGGGCTTGACGAGCAGTACTTC.

The gene calls are TRBV25-1 and TRBJ1-2, with 9 bases fitting TRBD1. With 2 bases clipped from V and 6 bases from J, the junction kept 13 bases outside the gene matches. Germline V lookup: CDR1 MGHDK, CDR2 SYGVNS. This CDR3 has 17 amino acids. As DNA, the CDR3 is TGTGCCAGCAGTGAAAATCAAGGACAGGGGAGAGGTAATGGCTACACCTTC. It codes for CASSENQGQGRGNGYTF.